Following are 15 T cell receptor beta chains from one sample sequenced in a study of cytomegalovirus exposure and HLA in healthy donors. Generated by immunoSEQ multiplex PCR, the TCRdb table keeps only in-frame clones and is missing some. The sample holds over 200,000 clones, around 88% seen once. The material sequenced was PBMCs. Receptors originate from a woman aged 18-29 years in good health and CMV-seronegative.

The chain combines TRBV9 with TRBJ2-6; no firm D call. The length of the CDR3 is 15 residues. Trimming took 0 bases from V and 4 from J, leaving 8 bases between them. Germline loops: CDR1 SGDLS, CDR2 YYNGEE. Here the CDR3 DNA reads TGTGCCAGCAGCGTAGCTCCAGGAGGGGCCAACGTCCTGACTTTC. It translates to CASSVAPGGANVLTF.

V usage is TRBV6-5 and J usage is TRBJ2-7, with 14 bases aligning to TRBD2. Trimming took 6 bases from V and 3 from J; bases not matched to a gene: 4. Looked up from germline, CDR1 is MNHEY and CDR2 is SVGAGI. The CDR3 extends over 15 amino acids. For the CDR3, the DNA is TGTGCCAGCAGCTCGGGACTAGCGGGAGTCTACGAGCAGTACTTC. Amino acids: CASSSGLAGVYEQYF.

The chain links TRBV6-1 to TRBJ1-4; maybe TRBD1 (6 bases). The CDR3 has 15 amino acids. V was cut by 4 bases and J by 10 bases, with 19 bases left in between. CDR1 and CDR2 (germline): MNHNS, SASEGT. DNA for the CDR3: TGTGCCAGCAGTGGGACGGCTGTTTCCAGGGGAAAACTGTTTTTT. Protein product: CASSGTAVSRGKLFF.

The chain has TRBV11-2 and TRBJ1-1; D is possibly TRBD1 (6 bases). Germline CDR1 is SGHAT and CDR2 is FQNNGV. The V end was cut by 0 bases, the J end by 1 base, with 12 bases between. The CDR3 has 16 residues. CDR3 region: CASSLDWGTRNTEAFF. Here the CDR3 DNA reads TGTGCCAGCAGCTTAGATTGGGGGACAAGGAACACTGAAGCTTTCTTT.

The CDR3 spells CAWSEGRGHYEQYF. DNA for the CDR3: TGTGCCTGGAGTGAAGGGCGGGGTCACTACGAGCAGTACTTC. V gene TRBV30 combines with J gene TRBJ2-7, with D tentatively TRBD2 (6 bases). The CDR3 spans 14 residues. CDR1 and CDR2 from the germline V gene are GTSNPN and SVGIG (reference sequence). Trimming took off 1 base at V and 3 bases at J, with 13 bases between the two ends.

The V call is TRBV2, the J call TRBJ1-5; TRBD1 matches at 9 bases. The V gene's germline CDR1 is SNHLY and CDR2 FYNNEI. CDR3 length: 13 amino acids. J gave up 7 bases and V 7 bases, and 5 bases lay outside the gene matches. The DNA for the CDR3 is TGTGCCAGCACTATGGACAGGGGCCAGCCCCAGCATTTT. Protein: CASTMDRGQPQHF.

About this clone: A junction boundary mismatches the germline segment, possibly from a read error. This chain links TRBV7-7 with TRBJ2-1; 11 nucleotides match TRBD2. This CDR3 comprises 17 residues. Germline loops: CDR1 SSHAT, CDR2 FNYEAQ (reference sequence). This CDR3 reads CASSPGLAAAGYNEQFF. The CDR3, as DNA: TGTGCTAGCAGCCCGGGACTAGCGGCGGCAGGATACAATGAGCAGTTCTTC. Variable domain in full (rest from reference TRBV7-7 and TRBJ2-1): GAGVSQSPRYKVTKRGQDVTLRCDPISSHATLYWYQQALGQGPEFLTYFNYEAQPDKSGLPSDRFSAERPEGSISTLTIQRTEQRDSAMYRCASSPGLAAAGYNEQFFGPGTRLTVL.

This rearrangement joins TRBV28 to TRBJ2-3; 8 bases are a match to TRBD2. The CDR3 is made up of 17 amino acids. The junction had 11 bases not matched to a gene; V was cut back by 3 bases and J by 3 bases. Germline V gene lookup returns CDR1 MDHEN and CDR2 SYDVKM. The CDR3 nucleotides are TGTGCCAGCAGTTTCTCGGTCCCCAGCGGGAGTACAGATACGCAGTATTTT. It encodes CASSFSVPSGSTDTQYF.

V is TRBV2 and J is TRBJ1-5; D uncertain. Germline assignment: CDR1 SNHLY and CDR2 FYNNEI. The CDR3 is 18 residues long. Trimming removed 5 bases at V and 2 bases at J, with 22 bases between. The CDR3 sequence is CASSFNRDPPAGNQPQHF. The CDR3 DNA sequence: TGTGCCAGCAGTTTCAACCGGGATCCCCCCGCGGGCAATCAGCCCCAGCATTTT.

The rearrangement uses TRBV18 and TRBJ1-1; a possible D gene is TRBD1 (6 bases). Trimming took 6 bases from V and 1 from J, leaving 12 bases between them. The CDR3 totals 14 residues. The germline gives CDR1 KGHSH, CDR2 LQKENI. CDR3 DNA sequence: TGTGCCAGCTCCCGCGGGGGCGCGAACACTGAAGCTTTCTTT. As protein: CASSRGGANTEAFF.

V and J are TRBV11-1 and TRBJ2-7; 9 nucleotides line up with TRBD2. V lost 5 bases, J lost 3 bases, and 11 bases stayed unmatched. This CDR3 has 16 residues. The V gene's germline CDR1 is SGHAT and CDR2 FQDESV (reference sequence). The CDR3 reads CASSLWGLAGNYEQYF. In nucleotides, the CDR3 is TGTGCCAGCAGCCTATGGGGGCTAGCGGGAAACTACGAGCAGTACTTC.

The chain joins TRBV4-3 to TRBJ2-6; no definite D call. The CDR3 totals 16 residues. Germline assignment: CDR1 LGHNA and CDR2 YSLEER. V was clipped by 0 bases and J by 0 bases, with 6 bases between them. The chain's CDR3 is CASSQDLSSGANVLTF. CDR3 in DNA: TGCGCCAGCAGCCAAGATCTGAGCTCTGGGGCCAACGTCCTGACTTTC.

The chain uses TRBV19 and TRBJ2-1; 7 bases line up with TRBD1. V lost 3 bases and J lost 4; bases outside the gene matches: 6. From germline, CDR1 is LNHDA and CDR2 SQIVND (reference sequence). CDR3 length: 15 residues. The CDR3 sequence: CASSMGTDLYNEQFF. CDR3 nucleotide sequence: TGTGCCAGTAGTATGGGGACAGACCTATACAATGAGCAGTTCTTC. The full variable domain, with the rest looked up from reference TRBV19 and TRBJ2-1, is DGGITQSPKYLFRKEGQNVTLSCEQNLNHDAMYWYRQDPGQGLRLIYYSQIVNDFQKGDIAEGYSVSREKKESFPLTVTSAQKNPTAFYLCASSMGTDLYNEQFFGPGTRLTVL.

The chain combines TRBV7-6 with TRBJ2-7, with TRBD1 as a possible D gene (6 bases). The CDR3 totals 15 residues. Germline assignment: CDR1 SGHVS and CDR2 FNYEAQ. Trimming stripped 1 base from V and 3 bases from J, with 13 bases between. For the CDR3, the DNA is TGTGCCAGCAGCTTAGATGAGACAGGACACTACGAGCAGTACTTC. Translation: CASSLDETGHYEQYF.

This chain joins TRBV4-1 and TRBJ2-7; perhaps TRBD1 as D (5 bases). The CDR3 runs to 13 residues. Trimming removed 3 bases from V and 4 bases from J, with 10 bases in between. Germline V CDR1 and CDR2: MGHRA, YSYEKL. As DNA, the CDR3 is TGCGCCAGCAGCCACCACCAGGGTTACGAGCAGTACTTC. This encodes CASSHHQGYEQYF.